The 26 T cell receptor beta chains listed next were all sequenced from one sample in a study of cytomegalovirus exposure and HLA in healthy donors. Amplification used 60 Vbeta primers and 13 Jbeta primers. Here immunoSEQ multiplex PCR was the method, and the copy in TCRdb shows in-frame clones only, minus some. This table holds approximately 100,000 clones, over 75% found once. Sequences were obtained from PBMCs. These receptors were obtained from a man aged 55 to 69 in good health and CMV-seronegative.

This chain joins TRBV4-2 and TRBJ1-2, with D possibly being TRBD1 (6 bases). The CDR3 runs to 16 residues. CDR1 is LGHNA, CDR2 YNFKEQ, per germline. Trimming shortened V by 0 bases and J by 8 bases, and 19 bases separated the two germline ends. The CDR3 reads CASSQDETGIAGGYTF. The CDR3 DNA reads as TGTGCCAGCAGCCAAGATGAAACAGGGATAGCGGGGGGCTACACCTTC.

The V and J genes are TRBV5-1 and TRBJ1-3; maybe TRBD1 (6 bases). V was cut by 4 bases and J by 8 bases, with 13 bases left in between. The CDR3 has 13 residues. Germline V gene sequence: CDR1 SGHRS, CDR2 YFSETQ. The CDR3 is CASSGQGRDTIYF. CDR3 coding DNA: TGCGCCAGCAGCGGCCAGGGGAGAGACACCATATATTTT.

The rearrangement joins TRBV18 to TRBJ1-6; a weak D match, TRBD1 (6 bases). V dropped 3 bases and J dropped 6 bases, with 12 bases sitting between them. The CDR3 has 15 residues. CDR1 and CDR2 from the germline V gene are KGHSH and LQKENI. CDR3 bases: TGTGCCAGCTCACCCCAGACAGGAGGTAATTCACCCCTCCACTTT. Residues: CASSPQTGGNSPLHF.

Only a few counts were recorded for this clone. This chain joins TRBV7-9 and TRBJ2-7; 10 bases align to TRBD2. V was pared by 5 bases and J by 3 bases, with 10 bases of the junction left unmatched. The CDR3 runs to 16 residues. The V gene's germline CDR1 is SEHNR and CDR2 FQNEAQ (reference sequence). The CDR3 loop reads CASSPPTSGTIYEQYF. The DNA of the CDR3 is TGTGCCAGCAGCCCTCCCACTAGCGGGACAATCTACGAGCAGTACTTC.

The chain carries TRBV15 and TRBJ1-1, with D possibly matching TRBD1 (5 bases). The CDR3 has 16 residues. CDR1 and CDR2 from the germline V gene are LNHNV and YYDKDF (reference sequence). Trimming removed 11 bases at V and 1 base at J, with 23 bases between. The CDR3 nucleotides are TGTGCCTCCCGGGGGTCCCGGGCCCCGGGGAACACTGAAGCTTTCTTT. The encoded protein is CASRGSRAPGNTEAFF.

This clone was counted a few times. V gene TRBV9 combines with J gene TRBJ2-1, with D possibly matching TRBD2 (5 bases). Trimming pared 4 bases from V and 4 bases from J, leaving 15 bases between. Per the germline V gene, CDR1 is SGDLS and CDR2 is YYNGEE. The CDR3 has 15 residues. CDR3 bases: TGTGCCAGCAGCTCCCGCGAGGGCACATACAATGAGCAGTTCTTC. It codes for CASSSREGTYNEQFF.

The chain employs TRBV27 and TRBJ1-6, with 8 bases matching TRBD1. V gave up 1 base and J gave up 7 bases; unmatched junction bases: 12. The CDR3 extends over 18 amino acids. Per germline, CDR1 MNHEY and CDR2 SMNVEV (reference sequence). The CDR3 reads CASSLYPPSGTGNSPLHF. In DNA form, the CDR3 reads TGTGCCAGCAGTTTATATCCCCCTTCCGGGACAGGCAATTCACCCCTCCACTTT.

This chain joins TRBV7-9 and TRBJ1-2; weak D call: TRBD1 (5 bases). This CDR3 spans 13 amino acids. Germline values: CDR1 SEHNR, CDR2 FQNEAQ (reference sequence). Trimming took off 8 bases at V and 2 bases at J, with 12 bases between the two ends. CDR3 region: CASSRGGNYGYTF. The CDR3 bases are TGTGCCAGCTCCCGCGGGGGGAACTATGGCTACACCTTC.

The chain links TRBV7-2 to TRBJ1-1, with D possibly TRBD1 on 5 matching bases. V gave up 5 bases and J gave up 8 bases, with 12 bases separating them. This CDR3 spans 12 amino acids. CDR1 and CDR2 from the germline V gene are SGHTA and FQGNSA. CDR3 DNA sequence: TGTGCCAGCAGCCAACGAAAGGGGGAAGCTTTCTTT. It encodes CASSQRKGEAFF.

V and J are TRBV5-6 and TRBJ1-2; D remains unclear. Trimming stripped 0 bases from V and 2 bases from J, with 17 bases between. CDR1 is SGHDT, CDR2 YYEEEE, per germline. The CDR3 runs to 17 residues. The CDR3 loop reads CASSLELESGGNYGYTF. DNA for the CDR3: TGTGCCAGCAGCTTGGAGTTGGAATCTGGCGGAAACTATGGCTACACCTTC. The full variable domain, with the rest looked up from reference TRBV5-6 and TRBJ1-2, is DAGVTQSPTHLIKTRGQQVTLRCSPKSGHDTVSWYQQALGQGPQFIFQYYEEEERQRGNFPDRFSGHQFPNYSSELNVNALLLGDSALYLCASSLELESGGNYGYTFGSGTRLTVV.

This chain connects TRBV18 to TRBJ1-5, with 7 positions matching TRBD1. Germline V gives CDR1 KGHSH, CDR2 LQKENI. V lost 4 bases and J lost 3; bases outside the gene matches: 6. This CDR3 is built from 15 residues. The CDR3 is CASSQNTGDNQPQHF. The DNA for the CDR3 is TGTGCCAGCTCACAAAATACAGGGGACAATCAGCCCCAGCATTTT.

The chain uses TRBV25-1 and TRBJ2-6, with 7 bases identical to TRBD1. The V and J ends lost 1 base and 3 bases, in that order; junction bases with no gene match: 6. Per germline, CDR1 MGHDK and CDR2 SYGVNS. This CDR3 is built from 17 residues. Written as DNA, the CDR3 is TGTGCCAGCAGTGAATTGAGACAGGGTAGTGGGGCCAACGTCCTGACTTTC. Protein: CASSELRQGSGANVLTF.

The V call is TRBV20-1, the J call TRBJ2-1; possible D gene TRBD2, 5 bases. There are 10 residues in the CDR3. V was pared by 5 bases and J by 8 bases, with 7 bases between. Per germline, CDR1 DFQATT and CDR2 SNEGSKA (reference sequence). The CDR3 sequence: CSALRDEQFF. CDR3 sequence (DNA): TGCAGTGCTTTGAGGGATGAGCAGTTCTTC.

The chain links TRBV5-1 to TRBJ2-3, with 9 bases that match TRBD1. This CDR3 is built from 15 residues. After removal of 4 bases from V and 3 bases from J, the junction contained 6 bases not matched to a gene. Germline V lookup: CDR1 SGHRS, CDR2 YFSETQ. The CDR3 sequence: CASSQQGARTDTQYF. DNA of the CDR3: TGCGCCAGCAGCCAACAGGGGGCGCGTACAGATACGCAGTATTTT.

This clone was seen only a few times. The rearrangement links TRBV30 to TRBJ2-3; TRBD2 matches at 7 bases. In germline, CDR1 is GTSNPN, CDR2 SVGIG (reference sequence). This CDR3 spans 15 amino acids. V was clipped by 1 base and J by 4 bases; unmatched bases: 8. CDR3 sequence: CAWSGGLPGADTQYF. CDR3 nucleotide sequence: TGTGCCTGGAGTGGGGGACTACCGGGGGCAGATACGCAGTATTTT.

The rearrangement links TRBV7-2 to TRBJ1-5, with a weak D call TRBD1 (5 bases). Trimming took 6 bases from V and 2 from J, leaving 14 bases between them. CDR1 is SGHTA, CDR2 FQGNSA, per germline. This CDR3 spans 15 amino acids. The CDR3 loop is CASSPRAGGNQPQHF. CDR3 coding DNA: TGTGCCAGCAGTCCACGGGCGGGGGGCAATCAGCCCCAGCATTTT.

This clone was counted a few times. The CDR3 reads CASSRTVATNEKLFF. The CDR3 bases are TGTGCCAGTAGTAGGACAGTTGCAACTAATGAAAAACTGTTTTTT. J is TRBJ1-4 and V is TRBV19; tentatively, D is TRBD1 (6 bases). The germline CDR1 and CDR2 sequences are LNHDA and SQIVND (reference sequence). The V end was cut by 4 bases, the J end by 0 bases, with 9 bases between. CDR3 length equals 15 residues.

V is TRBV7-2 and J is TRBJ1-1; 8 nucleotides align to TRBD1. Germline values: CDR1 SGHTA, CDR2 FQGNSA. CDR3 size: 15 residues. The V segment lost 1 base and the J segment 5 bases; nucleotides outside the gene matches: 6. Here the CDR3 DNA reads TGTGCCAGCAGCTTAGACCCAGGGGGCTCGACTGAAGCTTTCTTT. This codes for CASSLDPGGSTEAFF.

The chain is built from TRBV27 and TRBJ2-5, with 9 bases aligning to TRBD2. CDR1 and CDR2 (germline): MNHEY, SMNVEV (reference sequence). V lost 8 bases to trimming and J lost 4 bases; unmatched junction nucleotides: 2. This CDR3 spans 12 amino acids. The CDR3 sequence: CASGLARETQYF. CDR3 bases: TGTGCCAGCGGACTAGCGAGAGAGACCCAGTACTTC.

The chain has TRBV6-1 and TRBJ2-7, with 9 bases identical to TRBD1. CDR3 size: 13 residues. Germline assignment: CDR1 MNHNS and CDR2 SASEGT. The V and J ends lost 7 bases and 4 bases, in that order; junction bases with no gene match: 5. The chain's CDR3 is CASTQTGGYEQYF. CDR3 nucleotides: TGTGCCAGCACACAGACAGGGGGTTACGAGCAGTACTTC.

The V gene is TRBV25-1, the J gene TRBJ2-2; 8 bases are shared with TRBD2. Germline CDR1 and CDR2: MGHDK and SYGVNS. This CDR3 region has 15 residues. J gave up 6 bases and V 6 bases, and 9 bases lay outside the gene matches. CDR3 in amino acids: CASRPGLGVSGELFF. The CDR3 DNA sequence: TGTGCCAGCAGACCGGGACTAGGGGTCTCCGGGGAGCTGTTTTTT.

The chain links TRBV6-6 to TRBJ2-3, with D perhaps TRBD1 (5 bases). The CDR3 sequence is 16 residues long. V was cut by 2 bases and J by 1 base, with 13 bases left in between. In germline, CDR1 is MNHNY, CDR2 SVGAGI (reference sequence). CDR3 DNA: TGTGCCAGCAGTTACACGACCCAGGGTGGCACAGATACGCAGTATTTT. Its translation is CASSYTTQGGTDTQYF.

Concerning this clone itself: One end of the junction is discordant with germline, which a read error may explain. The chain employs TRBV18 and TRBJ1-1, with TRBD1 identical over 11 bases. The CDR3 spans 15 residues. Germline CDR1 KGHSH, CDR2 LQKENI. The CDR3 reads CSSRTGGVYPHEAFF. The CDR3 DNA follows: TGTTCCAGTAGGACAGGGGGCGTTTATCCCCATGAAGCTTTCTTT.

The genes are TRBV5-1 and TRBJ2-1; 9 nucleotides agree with TRBD2. With 0 bases clipped from V and 10 bases from J, the junction kept 11 bases outside the gene matches. The CDR3 sequence is 16 residues long. From germline, CDR1 is SGHRS and CDR2 YFSETQ. Here the CDR3 reads CASSLVSGGTPLEQFF. The CDR3 region has the DNA TGCGCCAGCAGCTTGGTTAGCGGGGGAACCCCCTTGGAGCAGTTCTTC.

In its sample, this clone was seen a few times. In DNA form, the CDR3 reads TGTGCCAGCAGTTTATGGGGACAGATCTCTGGGGCCAACGTCCTGACTTTC. Translating it yields CASSLWGQISGANVLTF. The V gene is TRBV28, the J gene TRBJ2-6, with 7 bases that match TRBD1. The CDR3 runs to 17 residues. The trim removed 0 bases at V and 0 bases at J, leaving 2 bases unmatched. Germline CDR1 MDHEN, CDR2 SYDVKM.

V is TRBV14 and J is TRBJ1-2, with a weak D call TRBD1 (5 bases). The CDR3 runs 15 residues. The germline CDR1 and CDR2 sequences are SGHDN and FVKESK. The V gene lost 0 bases and the J gene lost 7 bases, with 15 bases spanning the gap. The CDR3 protein is CASSQDHGGLVGYTF. The CDR3 DNA follows: TGTGCCAGCAGCCAAGATCATGGGGGGTTGGTTGGCTACACCTTC.